These 2 T cell receptor beta chains share one sample of origin, sequenced in a study of T cells in Graves' hyperthyroidism and ophthalmopathy. Amplified TCR beta CDR3 regions derived from RNA transcripts. Initially, a first-round RT-PCR of the TCR CDR3 employed the HTBI primer set. One entry per CDR3 protein, called by TCRdb with MiXCR from the multiplex PCR reads. Of about 300,000 distinct CDR3 sequences in the sample, approximately 17% were seen once. Source material: blood. The receptors shown here come from a man aged 30 to 45 with Graves' hyperthyroidism.

This clonotype came up a few times. V is TRBV7-3 and J is TRBJ2-6, with D maybe TRBD1 (6 bases). The CDR3 runs 19 residues. The V end lost 5 bases, the J end lost 0 bases, and 20 bases lay between the germline ends. Germline-derived CDR1 and CDR2 are SGHTA and FQGTGA. Here the CDR3 DNA reads TGTGCCAGCAGCCCTAGGGACCAGGGGAGCGCCTCTGGGGCCAACGTCCTGACTTTC. Protein: CASSPRDQGSASGANVLTF.

Turning to this clonotype: The junction shows a germline mismatch at one end, possibly a read error. This rearrangement joins TRBV29-1 to TRBJ2-7, with 9 bases identical to TRBD1. Germline V lookup: CDR1 SQVTM, CDR2 ANQGSEA. CDR3 length equals 13 residues. The CDR3 loop reads CGMDRGRWYEQYF. CDR3 in DNA: TGTGGTATGGACAGGGGAAGATGGTACGAGCAGTACTTC.